This T cell receptor beta chain was observed in a study of response to subunit inactivated influenza vaccine. MiXCR, applied by TCRdb to the RT-PCR reads, yields one record per CDR3 protein. Here the sample spans hundreds of thousands of distinct CDR3 sequences, around 11% being singletons. The germline CDR1 and CDR2 sequences are SGHDT and YYEEEE. The CDR3 loop spans 16 amino acids. The trim removed 2 bases at V and 0 bases at J, leaving 5 bases unmatched. This sample also appeared in a second study, on T cells expressing NK-cell markers. That source reports: Generation of TCR beta cDNA was performed by 5'RACE template switching incorporating UMIs. For over 5 donors, the dominant NKG2C+ clonotypes made up about 1.0-8% of their CD8+ T cells.

The V gene is TRBV5-6, the J gene TRBJ1-5, with TRBD1 identical over 7 bases. The sequence was obtained from a man between 45 and 60 years old who received an inactivated influenza vaccine. Here the sequenced sample was PBMCs from blood, taken on the day of vaccination. The CDR3 spells CASSFGTAFSNQPQHF. CDR3 bases: TGTGCCAGCAGCTTCGGGACAGCTTTTAGCAATCAGCCCCAGCATTTT.